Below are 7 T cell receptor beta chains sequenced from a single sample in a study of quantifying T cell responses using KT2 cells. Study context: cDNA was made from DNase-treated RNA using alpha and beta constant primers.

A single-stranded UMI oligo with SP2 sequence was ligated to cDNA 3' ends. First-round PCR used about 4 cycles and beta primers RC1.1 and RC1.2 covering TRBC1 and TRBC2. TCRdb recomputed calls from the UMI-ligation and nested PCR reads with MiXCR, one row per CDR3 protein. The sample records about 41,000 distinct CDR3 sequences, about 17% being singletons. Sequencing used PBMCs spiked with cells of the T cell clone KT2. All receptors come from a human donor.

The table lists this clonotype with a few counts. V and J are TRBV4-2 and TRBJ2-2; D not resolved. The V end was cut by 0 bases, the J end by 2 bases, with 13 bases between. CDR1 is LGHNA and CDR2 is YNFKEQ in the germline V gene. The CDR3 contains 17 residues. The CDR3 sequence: CASSQEQHTANTGELFF. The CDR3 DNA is TGTGCCAGCAGCCAAGAACAACACACCGCAAACACCGGGGAGCTGTTTTTT.

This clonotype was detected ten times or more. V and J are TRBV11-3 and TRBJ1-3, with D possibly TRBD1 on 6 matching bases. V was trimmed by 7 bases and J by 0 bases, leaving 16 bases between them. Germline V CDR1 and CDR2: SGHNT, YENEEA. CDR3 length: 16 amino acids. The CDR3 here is CASTWTEGFSGNTIYF. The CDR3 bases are TGTGCCAGCACCTGGACAGAGGGATTCTCTGGAAACACCATATATTTT.

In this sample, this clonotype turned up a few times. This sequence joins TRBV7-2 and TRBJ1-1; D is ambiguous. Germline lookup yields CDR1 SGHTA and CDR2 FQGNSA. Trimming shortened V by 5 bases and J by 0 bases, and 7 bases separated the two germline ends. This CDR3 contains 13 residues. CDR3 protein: CASSPMMNTEAFF. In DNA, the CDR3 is TGTGCCAGCAGCCCGATGATGAACACTGAAGCTTTCTTT.

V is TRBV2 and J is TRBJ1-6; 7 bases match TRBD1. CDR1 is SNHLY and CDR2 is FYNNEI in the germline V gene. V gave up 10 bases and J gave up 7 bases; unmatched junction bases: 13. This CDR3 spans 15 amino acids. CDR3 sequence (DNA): TGTGCCACCACTAAAGGGGACAGAAAGAATTCACCCCTCCACTTT. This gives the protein CATTKGDRKNSPLHF.

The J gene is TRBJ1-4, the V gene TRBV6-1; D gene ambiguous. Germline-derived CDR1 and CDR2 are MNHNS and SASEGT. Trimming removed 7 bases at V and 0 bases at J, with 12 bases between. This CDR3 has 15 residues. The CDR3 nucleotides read TGTGCCAGCATGGGAGCGGAGCCAACTAATGAAAAACTGTTTTTT. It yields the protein CASMGAEPTNEKLFF.

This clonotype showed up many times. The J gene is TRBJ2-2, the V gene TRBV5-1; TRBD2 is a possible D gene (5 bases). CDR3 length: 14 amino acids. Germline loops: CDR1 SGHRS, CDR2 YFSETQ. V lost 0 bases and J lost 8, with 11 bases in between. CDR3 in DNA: TGCGCCAGCAGCTTGGCCGGAGGAGGAGGGGAGCTGTTTTTT. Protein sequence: CASSLAGGGGELFF.

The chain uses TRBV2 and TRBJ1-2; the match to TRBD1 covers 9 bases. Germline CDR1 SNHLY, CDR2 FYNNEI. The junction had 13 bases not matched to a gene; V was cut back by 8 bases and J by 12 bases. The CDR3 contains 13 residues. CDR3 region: CASSGGTGRENTF. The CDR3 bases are TGTGCCAGCTCCGGCGGGACAGGGAGGGAAAACACCTTC.